This T cell receptor beta chain was captured by sequencing in a study of graft-versus-host responses after intestinal transplantation listed by TCRdb under 2021. Describing the broader study: The transplants that recipients got were multivisceral, liver-intestinal, or isolated intestinal. Every recipient was given anti-thymocyte globulin induction, then maintenance tacrolimus and steroids for around three years. After intestinal transplantation, graft-versus-host and host-versus-graft alloreactive T cell clones were followed in the graft, circulation and bone marrow using bulk TCR-beta CDR3 sequencing. To identify alloreactive clones, pre-transplant mixed lymphocyte reaction products were sequenced and then compared with unstimulated pre-transplant donor and recipient T cells. Of the 20 to 25 intestinal transplant recipients enrolled in the cohort, one of whom was a retransplant, a few patients without pretransplant specimens were excluded. A peak of at least 4% donor T cells among recipient peripheral blood mononuclear cells was the definition used for donor T cell macrochimerism. Rather than going through the commercial service, samples from a few later patients were sequenced in-house on an Illumina MiSeq and processed with MiXCR.

Study-wide conclusions, independent of this receptor: Conclusions were limited by the relatively low number and heterogeneity of intestinal transplant patients. GvH clones were detected in recipient bone marrow, and some appeared earlier in ileal mucosa or blood, consistent with an intestinal mucosal origin. High GvH to HvG T cell clonal ratios were observed in the allografts of patients with donor T cell macrochimerism. Early after transplant, declines in HvG clones were associated with peak levels of circulating GvH clones.

According to the study, the label for this sample's time point signals: cells obtained before transplantation from donor or recipient. CD3+CD4+ and CD3+CD8+ populations were FACS-sorted from unstimulated pre-transplant donor and recipient cells taken from spleen or lymph nodes. Concerning this clone itself: Its antigen remains unidentified. No much larger clone is present one base from it, and per-base qualities are unavailable.

The germline V gene gives CDR1 as MDHEN and CDR2 as SYDVKM. The CDR3 covers 10 residues, taking in both the cysteine and the phenylalanine. Only the CDR3 portion is preserved as DNA: 30 bases, with reading frame beginning at the first base. The library was produced with the immunoSEQ multiplex PCR assay. For most patients, genomic DNA was isolated using the Qiagen DNeasy Blood and Tissue Kit and was shipped frozen to Adaptive Biotechnologies for TCR sequencing. Adaptive Biotechnologies carried out high-throughput TCR-beta CDR3 sequencing of genomic DNA for most patients. The paper's data handling went like this. Adaptive's ImmunoSEQ software supplied the TCR sequencing data for 15 to 20 patients, while MiXCR and VDJtools were used to process three other patients. CD4 versus CD8 sorting errors were corrected by removing sequences found in both subsets at a frequency ratio below 5:1. Because the origin of CDR3 nucleotide sequences shared between donor and recipient could not be assigned, those sequences were removed. At least 2-fold expansion over unstimulated cells and a minimum CFSE-low frequency of 0.002% (template counts) or 0.001% (read counts) were required for clones to be classified as alloreactive. Clones detected in sequenced pre-transplant spleen, lymph node, or MLR CFSE-low populations of the donor or recipient were defined as mappable. Cumulative frequency of alloreactive clones was calculated as a percentage of all sequences weighted by copy number. The table comes from immuneACCESS by way of TCRdb, which keeps in-frame sequences with V and J called. Part of the clones is missing from these tables; in studies checked, under half for an unresolved V gene and the rest for unknown reasons. The V and J calls and clone size come from that table; D and trimming were worked out from the DNA. The sample data list some 90,000 clones, and approximately 90% of these were observed just once. Clones ranked in the top ten supply around 0.44% of the sample.

The starting material was unstimulated CD8+ T cells sorted from spleen or lymph node cells, obtained before transplant. This receptor was identified in a human donor who was the organ donor for an intestinal transplant. The receptor chain draws on TRBV28 and TRBJ2-5, with no D gene named confidently. The DNA end is more similar to TRBJ2-7, so the J call may be wrong. The DNA sequence is given as TGTGCCAGCAGTCGTTACGAGCAGTACTTC. Its protein product is CASSRYEQYF.